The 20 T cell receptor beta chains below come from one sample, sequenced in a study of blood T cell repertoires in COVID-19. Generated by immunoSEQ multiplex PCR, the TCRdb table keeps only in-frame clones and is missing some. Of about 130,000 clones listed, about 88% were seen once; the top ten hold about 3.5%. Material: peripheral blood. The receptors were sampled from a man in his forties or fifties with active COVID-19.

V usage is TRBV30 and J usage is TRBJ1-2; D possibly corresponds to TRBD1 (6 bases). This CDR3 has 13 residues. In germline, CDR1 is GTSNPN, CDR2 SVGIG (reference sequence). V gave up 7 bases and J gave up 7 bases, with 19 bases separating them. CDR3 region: CASERGAPGGYTF. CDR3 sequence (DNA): TGTGCCTCCGAGCGGGGGGCGCCGGGTGGCTACACCTTC.

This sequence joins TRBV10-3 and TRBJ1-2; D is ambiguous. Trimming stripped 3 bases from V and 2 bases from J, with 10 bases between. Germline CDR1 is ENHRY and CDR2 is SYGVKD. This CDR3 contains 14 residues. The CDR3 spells CAISDEGKNYGYTF. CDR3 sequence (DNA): TGTGCCATCAGTGATGAGGGCAAAAACTATGGCTACACCTTC.

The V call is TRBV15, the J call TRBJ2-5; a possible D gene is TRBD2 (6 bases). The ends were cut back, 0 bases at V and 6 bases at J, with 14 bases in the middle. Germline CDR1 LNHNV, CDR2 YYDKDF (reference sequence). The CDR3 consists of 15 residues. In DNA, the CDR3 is TGTGCCACCAGCAGAGACGGGGGTACAAGAAAGACCCAGTACTTC. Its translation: CATSRDGGTRKTQYF.

As DNA, the CDR3 is TGTGCCAGTAGTCCGGGCGGGACCCCGAGCACAGATACGCAGTATTTT. Its translation: CASSPGGTPSTDTQYF. V usage is TRBV19 and J usage is TRBJ2-3; D possibly corresponds to TRBD2 (6 bases). Trimming shortened V by 5 bases and J by 0 bases, and 15 bases separated the two germline ends. Germline-derived CDR1 and CDR2 are LNHDA and SQIVND (reference sequence). The CDR3 loop spans 16 amino acids.

The CDR3 loop reads CASMAGSAGSNQPQHF. The CDR3 nucleotides are TGTGCCAGTATGGCCGGGAGCGCCGGGAGCAATCAGCCCCAGCATTTT. The rearrangement links TRBV19 to TRBJ1-5; no clear D gene. The CDR3 is 16 residues long. Germline V lookup: CDR1 LNHDA, CDR2 SQIVND (reference sequence). V was pared by 7 bases and J by 1 base, with 17 bases between. Full variable domain (outside the CDR3, taken from reference TRBV19 and TRBJ1-5): DGGITQSPKYLFRKEGQNVTLSCEQNLNHDAMYWYRQDPGQGLRLIYYSQIVNDFQKGDIAEGYSVSREKKESFPLTVTSAQKNPTAFYLCASMAGSAGSNQPQHFGDGTRLSIL.

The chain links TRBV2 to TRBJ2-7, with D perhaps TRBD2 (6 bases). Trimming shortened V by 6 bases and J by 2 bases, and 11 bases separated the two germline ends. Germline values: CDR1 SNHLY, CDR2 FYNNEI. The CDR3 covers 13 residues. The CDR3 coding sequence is TGTGCCAGCAGGGGGACGGGGGCCTACGAGCAGTACTTC. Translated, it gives CASRGTGAYEQYF.

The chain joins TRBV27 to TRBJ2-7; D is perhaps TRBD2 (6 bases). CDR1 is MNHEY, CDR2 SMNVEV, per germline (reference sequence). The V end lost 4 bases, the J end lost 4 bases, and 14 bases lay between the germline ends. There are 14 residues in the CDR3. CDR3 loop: CASSSGTWLYEQYF. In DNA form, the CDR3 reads TGTGCCAGCAGTTCCGGGACTTGGTTATACGAGCAGTACTTC.

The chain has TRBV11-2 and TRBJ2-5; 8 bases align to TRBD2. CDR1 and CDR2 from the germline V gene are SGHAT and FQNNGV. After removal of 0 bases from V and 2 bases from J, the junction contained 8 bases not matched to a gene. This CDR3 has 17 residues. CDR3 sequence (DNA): TGTGCCAGCAGCTTAGATCTTGCGGGGGGCGATCAAGAGACCCAGTACTTC. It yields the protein CASSLDLAGGDQETQYF.

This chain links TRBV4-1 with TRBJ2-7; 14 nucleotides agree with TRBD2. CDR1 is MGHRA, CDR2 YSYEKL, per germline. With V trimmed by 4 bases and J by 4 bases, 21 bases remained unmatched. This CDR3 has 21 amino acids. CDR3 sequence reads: CASSPSRGTSGSLRVRYEQYV. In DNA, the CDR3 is TGCGCCAGCAGCCCGTCACGAGGGACTAGCGGGAGCCTGAGAGTACGATACGAGCAGTACGTC.

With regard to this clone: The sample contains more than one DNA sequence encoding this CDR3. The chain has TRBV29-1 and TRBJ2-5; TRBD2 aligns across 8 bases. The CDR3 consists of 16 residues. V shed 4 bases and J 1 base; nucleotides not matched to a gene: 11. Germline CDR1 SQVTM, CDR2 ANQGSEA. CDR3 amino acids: CSVVPGAGGLQETQYF. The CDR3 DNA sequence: TGCAGCGTTGTGCCAGGGGCGGGGGGCCTCCAAGAGACCCAGTACTTC.

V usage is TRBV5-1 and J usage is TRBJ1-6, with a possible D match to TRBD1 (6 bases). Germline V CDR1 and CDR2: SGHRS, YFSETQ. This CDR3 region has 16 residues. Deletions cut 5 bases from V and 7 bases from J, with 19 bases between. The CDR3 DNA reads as TGCGCCAGCAGTTCACAGGGATTAATGTTGAATTCACCCCTCCACTTT. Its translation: CASSSQGLMLNSPLHF.

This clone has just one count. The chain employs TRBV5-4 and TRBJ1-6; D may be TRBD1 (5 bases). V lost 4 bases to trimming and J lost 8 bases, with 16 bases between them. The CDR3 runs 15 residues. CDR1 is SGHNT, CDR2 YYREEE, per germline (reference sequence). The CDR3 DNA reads TGTGCCAGCAGCGACGACGGGGGGTTTTATTCACCCCTCCACTTT. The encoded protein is CASSDDGGFYSPLHF. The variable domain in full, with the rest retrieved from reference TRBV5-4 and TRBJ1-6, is ETGVTQSPTHLIKTRGQQVTLRCSSQSGHNTVSWYQQALGQGPQFIFQYYREEENGRGNFPPRFSGLQFPNYSSELNVNALELDDSALYLCASSDDGGFYSPLHFGNGTRLTVT.

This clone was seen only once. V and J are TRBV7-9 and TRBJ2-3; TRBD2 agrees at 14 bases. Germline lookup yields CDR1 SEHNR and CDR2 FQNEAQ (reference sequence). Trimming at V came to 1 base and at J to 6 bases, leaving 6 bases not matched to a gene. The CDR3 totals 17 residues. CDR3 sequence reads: CASSLGGTSGGRDTQYF. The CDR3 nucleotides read TGTGCCAGCAGCTTAGGAGGGACTAGCGGGGGAAGGGATACGCAGTATTTT.

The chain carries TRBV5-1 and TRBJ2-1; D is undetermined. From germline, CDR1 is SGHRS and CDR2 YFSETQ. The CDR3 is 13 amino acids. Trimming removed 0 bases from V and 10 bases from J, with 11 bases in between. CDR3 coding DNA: TGCGCCAGCAGCTTGGCCCCCGCTCGGGAGCAGTTCTTC. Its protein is CASSLAPAREQFF.

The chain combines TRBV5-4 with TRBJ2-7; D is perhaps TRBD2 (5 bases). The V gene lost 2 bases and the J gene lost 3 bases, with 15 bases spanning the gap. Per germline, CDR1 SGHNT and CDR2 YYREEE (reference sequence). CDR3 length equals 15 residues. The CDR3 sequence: CASSLPGSKRYEQYF. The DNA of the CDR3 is TGTGCCAGCAGCTTACCGGGATCCAAGCGCTACGAGCAGTACTTC. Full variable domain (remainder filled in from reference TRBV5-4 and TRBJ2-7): ETGVTQSPTHLIKTRGQQVTLRCSSQSGHNTVSWYQQALGQGPQFIFQYYREEENGRGNFPPRFSGLQFPNYSSELNVNALELDDSALYLCASSLPGSKRYEQYFGPGTRLTVT.

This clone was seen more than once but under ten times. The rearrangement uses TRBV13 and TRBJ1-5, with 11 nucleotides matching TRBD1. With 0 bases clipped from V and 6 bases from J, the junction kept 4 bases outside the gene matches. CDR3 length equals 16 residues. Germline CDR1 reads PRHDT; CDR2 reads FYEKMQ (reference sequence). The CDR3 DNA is TGTGCCAGCAGCTTAGGCTGGACAGGGGGCATTCAGCCCCAGCATTTT. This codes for CASSLGWTGGIQPQHF.

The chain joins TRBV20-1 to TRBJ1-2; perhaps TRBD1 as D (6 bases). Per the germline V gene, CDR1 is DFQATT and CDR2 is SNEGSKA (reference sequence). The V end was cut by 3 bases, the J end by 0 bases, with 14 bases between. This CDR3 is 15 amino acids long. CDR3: CSASLSGQPNYGYTF. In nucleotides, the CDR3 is TGCAGTGCTAGTCTTTCCGGACAGCCTAACTATGGCTACACCTTC.

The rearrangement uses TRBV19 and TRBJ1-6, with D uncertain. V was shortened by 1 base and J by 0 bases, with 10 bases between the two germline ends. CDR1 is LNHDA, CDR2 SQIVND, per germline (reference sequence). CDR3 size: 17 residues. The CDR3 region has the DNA TGTGCCAGTAGTATAGTCGCGGGAAGCTCCTATAATTCACCCCTCCACTTT. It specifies CASSIVAGSSYNSPLHF. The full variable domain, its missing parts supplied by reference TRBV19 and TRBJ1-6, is DGGITQSPKYLFRKEGQNVTLSCEQNLNHDAMYWYRQDPGQGLRLIYYSQIVNDFQKGDIAEGYSVSREKKESFPLTVTSAQKNPTAFYLCASSIVAGSSYNSPLHFGNGTRLTVT.

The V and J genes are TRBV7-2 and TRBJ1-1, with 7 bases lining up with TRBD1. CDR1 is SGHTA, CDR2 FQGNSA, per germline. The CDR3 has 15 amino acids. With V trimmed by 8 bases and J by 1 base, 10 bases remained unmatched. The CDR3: CASSRQGTPNTEAFF. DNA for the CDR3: TGTGCCAGCTCCAGACAGGGAACCCCGAACACTGAAGCTTTCTTT.

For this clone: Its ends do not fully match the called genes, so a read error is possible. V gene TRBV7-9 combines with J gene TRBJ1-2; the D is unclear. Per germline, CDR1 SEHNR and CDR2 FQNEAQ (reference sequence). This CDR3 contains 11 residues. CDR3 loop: CASSSEDLGVF. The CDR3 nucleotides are TGTGCCAGCAGCTCCGAGGACCTGGGAGTCTTC.